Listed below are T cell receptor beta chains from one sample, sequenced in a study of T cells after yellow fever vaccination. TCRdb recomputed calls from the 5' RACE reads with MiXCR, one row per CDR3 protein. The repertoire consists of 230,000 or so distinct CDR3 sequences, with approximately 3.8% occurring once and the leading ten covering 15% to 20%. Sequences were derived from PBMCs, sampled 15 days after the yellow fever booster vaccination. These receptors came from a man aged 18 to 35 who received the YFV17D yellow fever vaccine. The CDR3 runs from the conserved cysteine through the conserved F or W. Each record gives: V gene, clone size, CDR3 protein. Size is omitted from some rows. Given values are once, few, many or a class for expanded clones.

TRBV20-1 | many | CSARVSGDQPQHF
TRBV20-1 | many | CSARAGPLYGYTF
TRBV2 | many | CASRRRSLNSPLHF
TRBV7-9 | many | CASSGEVGTEAFF
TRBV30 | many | CAWSVGQKRYGYTF
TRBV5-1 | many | CASSLGRGNSPLHF
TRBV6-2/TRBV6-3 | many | CASMGLRASGNTIYF
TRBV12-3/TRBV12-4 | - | CASSLMEEQFF
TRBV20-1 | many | CSARGGVKNTEAFF
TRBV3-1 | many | CASSTWTSGGAVEQYF
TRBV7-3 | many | CASSLYSSAVGEQFF
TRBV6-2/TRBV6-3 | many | CASRTGSQPQHF
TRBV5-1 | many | CASSLEAGGGEQYF
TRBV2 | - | CASSEEGQGDDEQFF
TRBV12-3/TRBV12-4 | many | CASSFGGTVNTEAFF
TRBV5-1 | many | CASSPTTGGSEKLFF
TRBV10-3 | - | CAISESKTQGEKLFF
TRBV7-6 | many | CASSLDQLNYGYTF
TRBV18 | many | CASFDPASGPINVF
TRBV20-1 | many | CSARDSSGGGSYEQYF
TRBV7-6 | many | CASSSRPSGSYNEQFF
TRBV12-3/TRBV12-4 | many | CASSGRTSGGGWEQFF
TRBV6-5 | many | CASSYSGTPNYGYTF